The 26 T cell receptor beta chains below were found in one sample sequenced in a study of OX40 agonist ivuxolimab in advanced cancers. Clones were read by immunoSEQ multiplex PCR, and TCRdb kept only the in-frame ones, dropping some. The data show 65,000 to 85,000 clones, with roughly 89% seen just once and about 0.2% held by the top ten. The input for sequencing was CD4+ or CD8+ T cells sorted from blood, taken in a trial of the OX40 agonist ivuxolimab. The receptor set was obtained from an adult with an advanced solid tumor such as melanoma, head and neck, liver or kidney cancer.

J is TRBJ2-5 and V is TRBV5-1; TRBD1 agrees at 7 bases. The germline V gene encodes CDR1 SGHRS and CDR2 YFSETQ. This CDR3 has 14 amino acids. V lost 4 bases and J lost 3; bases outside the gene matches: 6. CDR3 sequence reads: CASSPDRAEETQYF. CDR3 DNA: TGCGCCAGCAGCCCCGACAGGGCGGAAGAGACCCAGTACTTC.

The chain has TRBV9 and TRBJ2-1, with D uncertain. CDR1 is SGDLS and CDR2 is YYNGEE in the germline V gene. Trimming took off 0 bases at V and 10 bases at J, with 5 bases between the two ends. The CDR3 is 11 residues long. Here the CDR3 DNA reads TGTGCCAGCAGCGTAGATTGGGAGCAGTTCTTC. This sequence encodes CASSVDWEQFF.

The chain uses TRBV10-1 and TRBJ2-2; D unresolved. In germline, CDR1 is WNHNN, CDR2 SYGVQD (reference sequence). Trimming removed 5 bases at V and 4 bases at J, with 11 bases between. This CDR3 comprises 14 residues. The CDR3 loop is CASSSDSSTGELFF. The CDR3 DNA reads TGCGCCAGCAGTTCTGACTCTTCCACCGGGGAGCTGTTTTTT.

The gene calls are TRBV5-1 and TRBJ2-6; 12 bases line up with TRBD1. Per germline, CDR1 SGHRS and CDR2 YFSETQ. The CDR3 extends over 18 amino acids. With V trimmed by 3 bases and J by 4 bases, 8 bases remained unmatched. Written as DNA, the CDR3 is TGCGCCAGCAGCTCCTCCGGGACAGGGGGCTCCGGGGCCAACGTCCTGACTTTC. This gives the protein CASSSSGTGGSGANVLTF.

The chain's CDR3 is CASSPWVGQPSNEKLFF. CDR3 nucleotide sequence: TGTGCCAGCAGCCCGTGGGTCGGCCAGCCCTCTAATGAAAAACTGTTTTTT. The gene calls are TRBV9 and TRBJ1-4; D gene unclear. The CDR3 has 17 amino acids. CDR1 SGDLS and CDR2 YYNGEE come from the germline V gene. Trimming cost V 4 bases and J 3 bases, with 19 bases left between them.

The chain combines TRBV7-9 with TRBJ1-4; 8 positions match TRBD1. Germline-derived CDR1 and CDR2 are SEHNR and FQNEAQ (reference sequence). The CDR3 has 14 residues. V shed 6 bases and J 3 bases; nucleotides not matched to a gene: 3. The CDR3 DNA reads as TGTGCCAGCAGGCCGGGACAGGCTAATGAAAAACTGTTTTTT. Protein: CASRPGQANEKLFF.

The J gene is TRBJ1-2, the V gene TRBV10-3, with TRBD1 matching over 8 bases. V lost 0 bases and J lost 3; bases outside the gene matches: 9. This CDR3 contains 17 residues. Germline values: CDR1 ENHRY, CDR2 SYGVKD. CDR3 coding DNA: TGTGCCATCAGTGAGTCCAGAATCGGGACAGGAGACTATGGCTACACCTTC. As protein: CAISESRIGTGDYGYTF.

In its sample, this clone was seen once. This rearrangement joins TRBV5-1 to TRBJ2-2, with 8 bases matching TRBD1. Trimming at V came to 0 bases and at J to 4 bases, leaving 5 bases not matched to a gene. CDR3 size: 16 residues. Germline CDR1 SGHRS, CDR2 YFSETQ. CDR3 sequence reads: CASSLAGGAITGELFF. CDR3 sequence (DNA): TGCGCCAGCAGCTTGGCAGGGGGCGCGATCACCGGGGAGCTGTTTTTT.

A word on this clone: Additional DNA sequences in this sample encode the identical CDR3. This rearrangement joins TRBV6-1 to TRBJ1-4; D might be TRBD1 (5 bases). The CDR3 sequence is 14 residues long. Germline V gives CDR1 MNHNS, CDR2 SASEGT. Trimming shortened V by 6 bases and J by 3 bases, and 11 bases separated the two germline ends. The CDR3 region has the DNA TGTGCCAGCAGCCCCGGGACGGCTAATGAAAAACTGTTTTTT. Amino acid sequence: CASSPGTANEKLFF.

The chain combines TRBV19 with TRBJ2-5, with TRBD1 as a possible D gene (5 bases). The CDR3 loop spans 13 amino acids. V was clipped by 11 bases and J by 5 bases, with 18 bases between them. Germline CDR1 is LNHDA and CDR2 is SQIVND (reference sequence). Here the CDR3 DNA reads TGTGCCTCTTCCTTAAGGGGCGAGGAGACCCAGTACTTC. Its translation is CASSLRGEETQYF.

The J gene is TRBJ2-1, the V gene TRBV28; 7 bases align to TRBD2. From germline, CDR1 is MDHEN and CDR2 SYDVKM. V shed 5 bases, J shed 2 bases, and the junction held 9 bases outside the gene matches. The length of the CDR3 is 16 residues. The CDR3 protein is CASSPWGGLAYNEQFF. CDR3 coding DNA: TGTGCCAGCAGTCCATGGGGAGGGTTAGCCTACAATGAGCAGTTCTTC.

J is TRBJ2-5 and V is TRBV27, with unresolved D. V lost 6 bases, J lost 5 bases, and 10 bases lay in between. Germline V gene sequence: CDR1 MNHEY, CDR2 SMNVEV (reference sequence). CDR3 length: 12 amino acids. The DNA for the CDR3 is TGTGCCAGCAGCCCCTCTTATGAGACCCAGTACTTC. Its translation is CASSPSYETQYF.

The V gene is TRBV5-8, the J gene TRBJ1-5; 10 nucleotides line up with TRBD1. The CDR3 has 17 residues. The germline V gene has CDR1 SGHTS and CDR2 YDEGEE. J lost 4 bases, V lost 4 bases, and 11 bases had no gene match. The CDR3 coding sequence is TGTGCCAGCAGCCCCCGAAACGGGACAGGGGTGAATCAGCCCCAGCATTTT. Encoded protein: CASSPRNGTGVNQPQHF. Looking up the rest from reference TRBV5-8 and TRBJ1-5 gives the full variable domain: EAGVTQSPTHLIKTRGQQATLRCSPISGHTSVYWYQQALGLGLQFLLWYDEGEERNRGNFPPRFSGRQFPNYSSELNVNALELEDSALYLCASSPRNGTGVNQPQHFGDGTRLSIL.

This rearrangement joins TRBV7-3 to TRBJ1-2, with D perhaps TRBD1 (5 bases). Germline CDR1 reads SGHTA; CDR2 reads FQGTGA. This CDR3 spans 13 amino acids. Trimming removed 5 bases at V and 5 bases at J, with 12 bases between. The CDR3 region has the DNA TGTGCCAGCAGCCCGGGACGGGAATATGGCTACACCTTC. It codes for CASSPGREYGYTF.

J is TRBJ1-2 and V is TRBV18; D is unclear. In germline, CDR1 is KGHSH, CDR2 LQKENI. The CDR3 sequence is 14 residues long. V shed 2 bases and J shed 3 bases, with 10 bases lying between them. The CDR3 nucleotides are TGTGCCAGCTCACCAATGAAGGTAGACTATGGCTACACCTTC. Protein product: CASSPMKVDYGYTF.

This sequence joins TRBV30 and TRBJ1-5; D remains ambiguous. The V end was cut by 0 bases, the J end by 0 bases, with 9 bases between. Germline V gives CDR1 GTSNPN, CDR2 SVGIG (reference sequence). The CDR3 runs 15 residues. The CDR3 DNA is TGTGCCTGGAGTGTACGACGTTATAGCAATCAGCCCCAGCATTTT. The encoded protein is CAWSVRRYSNQPQHF.

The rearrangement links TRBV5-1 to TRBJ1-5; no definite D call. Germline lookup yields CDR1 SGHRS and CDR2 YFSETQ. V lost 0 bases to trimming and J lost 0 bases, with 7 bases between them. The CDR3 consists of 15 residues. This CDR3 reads CASSLDGYSNQPQHF. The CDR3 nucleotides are TGCGCCAGCAGCTTGGACGGTTATAGCAATCAGCCCCAGCATTTT.

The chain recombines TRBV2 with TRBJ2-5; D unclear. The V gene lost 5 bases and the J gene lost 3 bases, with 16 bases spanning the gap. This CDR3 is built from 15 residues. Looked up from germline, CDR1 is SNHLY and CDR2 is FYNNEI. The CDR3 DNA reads TGTGCCAGCAGTCAAGGAGTAACTTATAAAGAGACCCAGTACTTC. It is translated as CASSQGVTYKETQYF.

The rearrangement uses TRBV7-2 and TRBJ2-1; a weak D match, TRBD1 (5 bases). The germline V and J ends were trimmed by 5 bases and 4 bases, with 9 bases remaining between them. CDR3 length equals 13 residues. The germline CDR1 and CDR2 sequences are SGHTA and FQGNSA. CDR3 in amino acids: CASSGQGYNEQFF. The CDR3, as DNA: TGTGCCAGCAGCGGCCAGGGTTACAATGAGCAGTTCTTC.

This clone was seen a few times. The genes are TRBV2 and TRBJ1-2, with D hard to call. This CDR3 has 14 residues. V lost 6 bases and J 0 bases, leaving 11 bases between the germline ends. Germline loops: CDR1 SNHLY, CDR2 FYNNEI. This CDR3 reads CASRLHGANYGYTF. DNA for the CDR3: TGTGCCAGCAGGCTACATGGAGCTAACTATGGCTACACCTTC.

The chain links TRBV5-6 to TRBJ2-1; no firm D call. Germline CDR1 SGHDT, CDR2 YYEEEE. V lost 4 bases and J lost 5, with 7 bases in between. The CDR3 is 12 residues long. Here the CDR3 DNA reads TGTGCCAGCAGCCTTAGGAACAATGAGCAGTTCTTC. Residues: CASSLRNNEQFF.

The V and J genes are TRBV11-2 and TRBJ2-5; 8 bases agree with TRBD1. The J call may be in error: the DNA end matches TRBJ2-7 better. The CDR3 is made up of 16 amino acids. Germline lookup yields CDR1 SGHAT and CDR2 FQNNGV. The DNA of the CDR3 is TGTGCCAGCAGCTACGGGCTGAGACAGGGGCCCTACGAGCAGTACTTC. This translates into CASSYGLRQGPYEQYF.

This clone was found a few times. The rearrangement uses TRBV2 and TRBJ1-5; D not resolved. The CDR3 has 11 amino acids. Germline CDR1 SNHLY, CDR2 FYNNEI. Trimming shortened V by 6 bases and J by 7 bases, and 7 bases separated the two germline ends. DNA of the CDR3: TGTGCCAGCAGAGACAAACAGCCCCAGCATTTT. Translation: CASRDKQPQHF. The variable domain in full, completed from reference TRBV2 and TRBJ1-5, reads EPEVTQTPSHQVTQMGQEVILRCVPISNHLYFYWYRQILGQKVEFLVSFYNNEISEKSEIFDDQFSVERPDGSNFTLKIRSTKLEDSAMYFCASRDKQPQHFGDGTRLSIL.

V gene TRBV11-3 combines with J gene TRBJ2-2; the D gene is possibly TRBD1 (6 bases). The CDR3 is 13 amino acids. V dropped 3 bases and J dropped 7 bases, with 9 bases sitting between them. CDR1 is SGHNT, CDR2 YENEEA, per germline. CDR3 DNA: TGTGCCAGCAGCTTGCAGGGGAACGGGGAGCTGTTTTTT. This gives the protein CASSLQGNGELFF.

As DNA, the CDR3 is TGCGCCAGCAGCCCAGCGGGAGGGCCGAATAATGAGCAGTTCTTC. Translated, it gives CASSPAGGPNNEQFF. V is TRBV5-1 and J is TRBJ2-1, with 10 bases lining up with TRBD2. With 4 bases clipped from V and 7 bases from J, the junction kept 8 bases outside the gene matches. The CDR3 spans 15 residues. Germline CDR1 SGHRS, CDR2 YFSETQ.

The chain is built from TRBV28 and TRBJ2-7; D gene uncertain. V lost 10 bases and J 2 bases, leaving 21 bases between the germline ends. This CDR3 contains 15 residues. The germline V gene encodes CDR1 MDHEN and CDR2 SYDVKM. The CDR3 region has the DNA TGTGCCACGCAAACCGCCCCGAAGGGCGCCTACGAGCAGTACTTC. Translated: CATQTAPKGAYEQYF. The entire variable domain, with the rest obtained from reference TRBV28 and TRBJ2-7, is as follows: DVKVTQSSRYLVKRTGEKVFLECVQDMDHENMFWYRQDPGLGLRLIYFSYDVKMKEKGDIPEGYSVSREKKERFSLILESASTNQTSMYLCATQTAPKGAYEQYFGPGTRLTVT.